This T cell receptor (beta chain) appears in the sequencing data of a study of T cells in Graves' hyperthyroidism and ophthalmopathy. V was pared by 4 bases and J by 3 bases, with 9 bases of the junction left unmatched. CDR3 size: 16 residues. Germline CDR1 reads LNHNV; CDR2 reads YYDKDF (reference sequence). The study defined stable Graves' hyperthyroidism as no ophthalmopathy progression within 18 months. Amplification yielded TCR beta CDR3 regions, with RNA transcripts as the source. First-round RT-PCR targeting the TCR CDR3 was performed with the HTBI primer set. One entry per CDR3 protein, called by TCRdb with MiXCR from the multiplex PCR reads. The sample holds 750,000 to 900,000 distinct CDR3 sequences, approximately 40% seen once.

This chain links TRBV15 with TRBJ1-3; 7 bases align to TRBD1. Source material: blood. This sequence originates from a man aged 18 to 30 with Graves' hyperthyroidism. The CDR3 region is CATSMRQGGYGNTIYF. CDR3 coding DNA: TGTGCCACCAGCATGAGACAGGGAGGCTATGGAAACACCATATATTTT.